This entry is about one TCR beta chain. The germline V gene encodes CDR1 SGHTA and CDR2 FQGNSA. The CDR3 covers 13 residues. Unmatched junction bases numbered 4, after V lost 4 bases and J lost 5 bases. The assay was immunoSEQ multiplex PCR, and TCRdb's table has in-frame clones only and misses some. Of roughly 140,000 clones in the sample, 80% were seen once. The data stem from a study of blood T cell repertoires in COVID-19. The sequencing input was peripheral blood. The chain uses TRBV7-2 and TRBJ2-7; 8 bases align to TRBD1. The receptor was isolated from a woman in her 50s with acute or convalescent COVID-19. For the CDR3, the DNA is TGTGCCAGCAGCTCGGACAGGGATGACGAGCAGTACTTC. It translates to CASSSDRDDEQYF.